The source of this T cell receptor beta chain is a study of cytomegalovirus exposure and HLA in healthy donors. The CDR3 covers 18 residues. J was trimmed by 0 bases and V by 1 base; bases with no gene match: 3. Germline-derived CDR1 and CDR2 are SGHRS and YFSETQ. The PCR ran on 60 Vbeta and 13 Jbeta primers. The assay was immunoSEQ multiplex PCR, and TCRdb's table has in-frame clones only and misses some. The repertoire holds about 170,000 clones, with approximately 84% as singletons. This TCR derives from a young man in good health and CMV-seropositive. Sample: PBMCs. The V call is TRBV5-1, the J call TRBJ2-2, with 13 nucleotides matching TRBD2. Here the CDR3 reads CASSLRLAGGPNTGELFF. In DNA, the CDR3 is TGCGCCAGCAGCTTGAGACTAGCGGGGGGACCGAACACCGGGGAGCTGTTTTTT.